This paragraph covers one T cell receptor (beta chain) sequence. Its antigen is still unknown. This sample stems from a study of shared clonotypes between healthy human individuals. The study, taken as a whole, reports: The study generally estimated greater richness for naive than memory subsets. Only a few donors were included, so the genetic and exposure-history diversity represented was limited. When naive CD4 clonotypes were compared across several donors, around 5% were shared.

Using immunoSEQ multiplex PCR, the repertoire was profiled, and TCRdb retains in-frame clones only, with some absent. The top ten clones hold 1.2% to 1.5% of a sample with about 1 million clones, about 75% of them seen once. Germline V gene sequence: CDR1 SGHRS, CDR2 YFSETQ. Trimming pared 0 bases from V and 1 base from J, leaving 7 bases between. The CDR3 consists of 15 residues. Partitioning of CD4+ cells yielded a CD45RA+ naive subset and a CD45RA-negative memory subset. This chain uses TRBV5-1 with TRBJ2-2; tentatively, D is TRBD2 (5 bases). This receptor was taken from a man aged 18 to 29 in good health. Material: memory CD4+ T cells sorted from blood. Subset in this sample: CD45RA-negative fraction. The CDR3 protein is CASSLAGLNTGELFF. CDR3 DNA: TGCGCCAGCAGCTTGGCAGGACTGAACACCGGGGAGCTGTTTTTT.